The 19 T cell receptor beta chains presented below share a single source sample, sequenced in a study of blood T cell repertoires in COVID-19. The assay was immunoSEQ multiplex PCR, and TCRdb's table has in-frame clones only and misses some. The top ten clones hold approximately 2% of a sample with 200,000 to 300,000 clones, 75% to 90% of them seen once. The specimen was peripheral blood. All receptors derive from a man between 25 and 39 years old with active or convalescent COVID-19.

This clone was observed a few times. The chain combines TRBV5-8 with TRBJ2-7; D perhaps matches TRBD2 (6 bases). The CDR3 extends over 15 amino acids. V was pared by 4 bases and J by 11 bases, with 25 bases between. Germline loops: CDR1 SGHTS, CDR2 YDEGEE. In DNA form, the CDR3 reads TGTGCCAGCAGCCCGCGGACTCAAGCTACACGGGGGAAGTACTTC. Its protein is CASSPRTQATRGKYF. The variable domain in full, with the rest retrieved from reference TRBV5-8 and TRBJ2-7, is EAGVTQSPTHLIKTRGQQATLRCSPISGHTSVYWYQQALGLGLQFLLWYDEGEERNRGNFPPRFSGRQFPNYSSELNVNALELEDSALYLCASSPRTQATRGKYFGPGTRLTVT.

The chain recombines TRBV4-1 with TRBJ2-2; D possibly corresponds to TRBD1 (6 bases). V dropped 0 bases and J dropped 4 bases, with 15 bases sitting between them. This CDR3 is 17 amino acids long. Germline V gene data show CDR1 as MGHRA and CDR2 as YSYEKL. The CDR3 loop reads CASSQDPETGFTGELFF. In DNA form, the CDR3 reads TGCGCCAGCAGCCAAGACCCGGAGACAGGATTCACCGGGGAGCTGTTTTTT.

The chain uses TRBV5-1 and TRBJ1-6; TRBD1 matches at 11 bases. Germline CDR1 SGHRS, CDR2 YFSETQ. The CDR3 is 14 amino acids. V was clipped by 4 bases and J by 10 bases; unmatched bases: 4. The chain's CDR3 is CASSPGQGGSPLHF. The CDR3 coding sequence is TGCGCCAGCAGCCCGGGACAGGGGGGGTCACCCCTCCACTTT. Complete variable domain (other parts from reference TRBV5-1 and TRBJ1-6): KAGVTQTPRYLIKTRGQQVTLSCSPISGHRSVSWYQQTPGQGLQFLFEYFSETQRNKGNFPGRFSGRQFSNSRSEMNVSTLELGDSALYLCASSPGQGGSPLHFGNGTRLTVT.

The chain joins TRBV12-3 or TRBV12-4 to TRBJ2-5; 8 bases agree with TRBD1. The CDR3 has 13 amino acids. V lost 4 bases and J lost 5; bases outside the gene matches: 3. CDR3 sequence reads: CASSSTGGETQYF. The DNA of the CDR3 is TGTGCCAGCAGTTCAACAGGGGGGGAGACCCAGTACTTC.

The rearrangement joins TRBV27 to TRBJ1-5; D is undetermined. This CDR3 comprises 14 residues. V lost 7 bases, J lost 0 bases, and 10 bases lay in between. CDR1 and CDR2 from the germline V gene are MNHEY and SMNVEV (reference sequence). CDR3 bases: TGTGCCAGCATGGTCAGGTATAGCAATCAGCCCCAGCATTTT. Translated: CASMVRYSNQPQHF.

This clone was seen a handful of times. V is TRBV6-6 and J is TRBJ2-5; 8 bases fit TRBD2. V trimming: 6 bases; J trimming: 4 bases; junction bases outside the gene matches: 7. The V gene's germline CDR1 is MNHNY and CDR2 SVGAGI (reference sequence). The CDR3 is made up of 14 amino acids. The CDR3 protein is CASSPGTRGETQYF. The CDR3 nucleotides are TGTGCCAGCAGCCCTGGGACTAGGGGAGAGACCCAGTACTTC.

The rearrangement joins TRBV3-1 (or the pseudogene TRBV3-2) to TRBJ1-2, with 8 bases identical to TRBD1. The CDR3 consists of 17 residues. Germline values: CDR1 LGHDT, CDR2 YNNKEL (reference sequence). V lost 1 base and J lost 7; bases outside the gene matches: 14. Written as DNA, the CDR3 is TGTGCCAGCAGCCAAGGACGGGATGGCAGGGGGCTCGGTGGCTACACCTTC. Protein: CASSQGRDGRGLGGYTF.

The V and J genes are TRBV27 and TRBJ2-2; 10 bases match TRBD2. V was pared by 4 bases and J by 5 bases, with 7 bases of the junction left unmatched. The CDR3 runs to 16 residues. Germline V gene sequence: CDR1 MNHEY, CDR2 SMNVEV (reference sequence). CDR3 in amino acids: CASSSPGLAQTGELFF. CDR3 sequence (DNA): TGTGCCAGCAGTTCCCCGGGACTAGCGCAAACCGGGGAGCTGTTTTTT.

The chain uses TRBV27 and TRBJ2-7, with TRBD1 identical over 8 bases. The CDR3 extends over 16 amino acids. J gave up 1 base and V 5 bases, and 10 bases lay outside the gene matches. Germline values: CDR1 MNHEY, CDR2 SMNVEV (reference sequence). CDR3 sequence (DNA): TGTGCCAGCAGTGCCTCGACAGGGGCGATTTCCTACGAGCAGTACTTC. The encoded protein is CASSASTGAISYEQYF.

The chain has TRBV5-1 and TRBJ2-7; 8 nucleotides align to TRBD1. From germline, CDR1 is SGHRS and CDR2 YFSETQ. The CDR3 loop spans 15 amino acids. After removal of 0 bases from V and 2 bases from J, the junction contained 4 bases not matched to a gene. In DNA form, the CDR3 reads TGCGCCAGCAGCTTGGAGTCAGGGGGCGCCTACGAGCAGTACTTC. It translates to CASSLESGGAYEQYF.

The chain couples TRBV27 to TRBJ1-6, with 7 bases aligning to TRBD1. V was pared by 3 bases and J by 7 bases, with 3 bases of the junction left unmatched. Per the germline V gene, CDR1 is MNHEY and CDR2 is SMNVEV (reference sequence). This CDR3 is built from 14 residues. The DNA of the CDR3 is TGTGCCAGCAGTTTCGGGACAGCCAATTCACCCCTCCACTTT. This gives the protein CASSFGTANSPLHF.

This clone has just one count. The J gene is TRBJ2-7, the V gene TRBV18, with 7 positions matching TRBD2. The length of the CDR3 is 12 residues. V lost 6 bases to trimming and J lost 12 bases; unmatched junction nucleotides: 11. The germline V gene has CDR1 KGHSH and CDR2 LQKENI. As DNA, the CDR3 is TGTGCCAGCTCCACGGAGACCGGGACTACGTACTTC. Its translation: CASSTETGTTYF. Looking up the rest from reference TRBV18 and TRBJ2-7 gives the full variable domain: NAGVMQNPRHLVRRRGQEARLRCSPMKGHSHVYWYRQLPEEGLKFMVYLQKENIIDESGMPKERFSAEFPKEGPSILRIQQVVRGDSAAYFCASSTETGTTYFGPGTRLTVT.

The chain has TRBV9 and TRBJ2-3; the match to TRBD2 covers 11 bases. J gave up 6 bases and V 2 bases, and 5 bases lay outside the gene matches. The CDR3 runs to 15 residues. Germline-derived CDR1 and CDR2 are SGDLS and YYNGEE. The CDR3 bases are TGTGCCAGCAGCGTGATAGCGGGGGGGTTGGATACGCAGTATTTT. Translation gives CASSVIAGGLDTQYF.

This clone has a handful of counts. The rearrangement links TRBV18 to TRBJ1-2; 12 bases fit TRBD1. J was trimmed by 5 bases and V by 2 bases; bases with no gene match: 6. This CDR3 contains 16 residues. Germline V CDR1 and CDR2: KGHSH, LQKENI. The CDR3 protein is CASSPGTGGIEYGYTF. The CDR3 region has the DNA TGTGCCAGCTCACCAGGGACAGGGGGCATCGAGTATGGCTACACCTTC.

V is TRBV7-9 and J is TRBJ2-1, with TRBD2 matching 8 bases. Germline loops: CDR1 SEHNR, CDR2 FQNEAQ (reference sequence). Trimming at V came to 2 bases and at J to 5 bases, leaving 5 bases not matched to a gene. The CDR3 covers 15 residues. In DNA form, the CDR3 reads TGTGCCAGCAGCTTACTTGCGGGGGGCCACAATGAGCAGTTCTTC. Amino acid sequence: CASSLLAGGHNEQFF.

The rearrangement joins TRBV6-6 to TRBJ2-4; 9 bases align to TRBD2. CDR1 MNHNY and CDR2 SVGAGI come from the germline V gene (reference sequence). CDR3 length equals 14 residues. J gave up 9 bases and V 6 bases, and 9 bases lay outside the gene matches. CDR3 DNA sequence: TGTGCCAGCAGGCCCGGGACTAGCTTTGGCATTCAGTACTTC. As protein: CASRPGTSFGIQYF.

The chain links TRBV6-6 to TRBJ1-4; 7 bases match TRBD1. The CDR3 has 16 amino acids. Trimming at V came to 4 bases and at J to 5 bases, leaving 10 bases not matched to a gene. CDR1 and CDR2 from the germline V gene are MNHNY and SVGAGI (reference sequence). The CDR3 DNA reads as TGTGCCAGCAGTTCTTTGTTCCAGGGGGTGAATGAAAAACTGTTTTTT. The encoded protein is CASSSLFQGVNEKLFF.

This rearrangement joins TRBV19 to TRBJ1-3; D call uncertain. Looked up from germline, CDR1 is LNHDA and CDR2 is SQIVND (reference sequence). This CDR3 is built from 16 residues. Trimming shortened V by 3 bases and J by 2 bases, and 14 bases separated the two germline ends. CDR3 protein: CASSIRAGSAGNTIYF. The CDR3 DNA reads as TGTGCCAGTAGTATCCGAGCGGGATCAGCTGGAAACACCATATATTTT.

This clone was observed once. The chain carries TRBV19 and TRBJ1-2; maybe TRBD1 (5 bases). Germline values: CDR1 LNHDA, CDR2 SQIVND (reference sequence). The CDR3 has 12 amino acids. V lost 11 bases and J 4 bases, leaving 14 bases between the germline ends. The CDR3 reads CASGGGLYGYTF. The CDR3 DNA follows: TGTGCCTCCGGGGGAGGTCTCTATGGCTACACCTTC.